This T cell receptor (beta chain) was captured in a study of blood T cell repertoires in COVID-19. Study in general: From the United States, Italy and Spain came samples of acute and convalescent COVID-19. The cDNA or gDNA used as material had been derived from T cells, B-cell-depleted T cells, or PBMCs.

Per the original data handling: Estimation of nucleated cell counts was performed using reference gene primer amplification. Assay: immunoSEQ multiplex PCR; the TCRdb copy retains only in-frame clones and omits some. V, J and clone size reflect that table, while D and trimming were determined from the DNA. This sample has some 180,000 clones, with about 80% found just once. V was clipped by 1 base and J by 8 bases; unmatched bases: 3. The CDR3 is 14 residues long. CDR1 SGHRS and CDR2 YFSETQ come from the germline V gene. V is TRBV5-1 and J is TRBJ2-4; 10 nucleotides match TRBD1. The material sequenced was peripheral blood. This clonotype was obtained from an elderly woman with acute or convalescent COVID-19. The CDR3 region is CASSLRDRGDIQYF. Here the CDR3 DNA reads TGCGCCAGCAGCTTGAGGGACAGGGGTGACATTCAGTACTTC.